A single sample is the source of the 16 T cell receptor beta chains below, sequenced in a study of tumor and adjacent non-tumor tissue in lung cancer. TCRbeta libraries were built with three rounds of nested PCR, modified from ARM-PCR. TCRdb independently ran MiXCR on the multiplex PCR reads; one entry per CDR3 protein. The sample contains 75,000 to 100,000 distinct CDR3 sequences, roughly 66% of which appear only once. The template was RNA from unsorted bulk tissue. Material: lung tumor tissue. The origin of the receptors is a man between 60 and 75 years old with non-small cell lung cancer.

With regard to this clonotype: This may be a read error, as it is one base from a much larger clone. The CDR3 sequence: CGSSLYRETDTQYF. CDR3 in DNA: TGTGGCAGCAGTTTATATCGGGAAACAGATACGCAGTATTTT. The J gene is TRBJ2-3, the V gene TRBV28; tentatively, D is TRBD2 (5 bases). Germline V CDR1 and CDR2: MDHEN, SYDVKM. This CDR3 spans 14 amino acids.

This clonotype was observed many times. This chain links TRBV14 with TRBJ1-4, with 8 bases identical to TRBD1. V dropped 4 bases and J dropped 7; count of bases not matched to a gene: 5. CDR3 length: 14 residues. Germline-derived CDR1 and CDR2 are SGHDN and FVKESK. The CDR3 DNA is TGTGCCAGCAGCCTACAGGGGGGAATTGAAAAACTGTTTTTT. It is translated as CASSLQGGIEKLFF.

This clonotype came up once. This may stem from a read error, because a much larger clone lies one nucleotide away. The chain employs TRBV10-2 and TRBJ2-5, with a possible D match to TRBD1 (6 bases). Germline V gene data show CDR1 as WSHSY and CDR2 as SAAADI. This CDR3 has 14 amino acids. V gave up 11 bases and J gave up 0 bases, with 16 bases separating them. Written as DNA, the CDR3 is TGCGCCTGCAATCAACAGGGAGACCAAGAGACCCAGTACTTC. It codes for CACNQQGDQETQYF.

J is TRBJ2-1 and V is TRBV5-6, with TRBD2 matching over 9 bases. Trimming at V came to 2 bases and at J to 9 bases, leaving 9 bases not matched to a gene. CDR3 length: 15 residues. Germline V lookup: CDR1 SGHDT, CDR2 YYEEEE. The CDR3 DNA reads as TGTGCCAGCAGCTTACCCACGGGACTAGCAAGTGAGCAGTTCTTC. Translating gives CASSLPTGLASEQFF.

In regard to this clonotype: A much larger clone differs from this one at a single base, so this may be a read error. This sequence joins TRBV28 and TRBJ1-2; D is possibly TRBD1 (5 bases). The CDR3 is 14 residues long. Trimming took off 10 bases at V and 0 bases at J, with 15 bases between the two ends. Looked up from germline, CDR1 is MDHEN and CDR2 is SYDVKM. CDR3 sequence (DNA): TGTGCCATAACTCAGGGATTCGCTAACTATGGCTACACCTTC. It is translated as CAITQGFANYGYTF.

As to this clonotype: A read error may explain this, as a much larger clone is one base away. The chain recombines TRBV30 with TRBJ1-5, with unresolved D. The CDR3 spans 13 residues. Trimming took off 0 bases at V and 8 bases at J, with 11 bases between the two ends. Germline CDR1 reads GTSNPN; CDR2 reads SVGIG (reference sequence). The CDR3 DNA sequence: TGTGCCTGGAGTGTACCCAGGTTTAAGCCCCAGCATTTT. Amino acid sequence: CAWSVPRFKPQHF.

This clonotype was seen many times. The V gene is TRBV5-1, the J gene TRBJ1-5, with a tentative D call TRBD1 (5 bases). V was clipped by 1 base and J by 5 bases, with 10 bases between them. CDR1 SGHRS and CDR2 YFSETQ come from the germline V gene. The CDR3 sequence is 14 residues long. DNA for the CDR3: TGCGCCAGCAGCTTGATGGGGGGGGATCAGCCCCAGCATTTT. Amino acids: CASSLMGGDQPQHF.

In this sample, this clonotype is medium-sized. This chain links TRBV12-3 or TRBV12-4 with TRBJ1-1, with 8 bases lining up with TRBD1. V trimming: 3 bases; J trimming: 1 base; junction bases outside the gene matches: 7. The CDR3 has 16 amino acids. CDR3 amino acids: CASSFSGGRRNTEAFF. The CDR3 DNA is TGTGCCAGCAGTTTTTCAGGGGGCAGGAGGAACACTGAAGCTTTCTTT.

At least ten counts were recorded for this clonotype. This rearrangement joins TRBV4-3 to TRBJ2-2; D not resolved. The CDR3 covers 15 residues. CDR1 and CDR2 (germline): LGHNA, YSLEER. The V end was cut by 0 bases, the J end by 1 base, with 6 bases between. CDR3 bases: TGCGCCAGCAGCCAAGAAGAACTGAACACCGGGGAGCTGTTTTTT. Its translation is CASSQEELNTGELFF.

The CDR3 spells CASNSDFGDSEQFF. The CDR3 nucleotides are TGTGCCAGCAACTCAGATTTTGGGGACAGTGAGCAGTTCTTC. The chain joins TRBV11-3 to TRBJ2-1; TRBD1 matches at 7 bases. This CDR3 region has 14 residues. Looked up from germline, CDR1 is SGHNT and CDR2 is YENEEA. V trimming: 7 bases; J trimming: 9 bases; junction bases outside the gene matches: 12.

This clonotype was counted at least ten times. The chain joins TRBV6-6 to TRBJ2-4; D perhaps matches TRBD2 (6 bases). The CDR3 consists of 14 residues. Trimming left V 5 bases short and J 8 bases short, with 16 bases between. Germline V gene lookup returns CDR1 MNHNY and CDR2 SVGAGI (reference sequence). CDR3 bases: TGTGCCAGCAGTCTTACGGCGGGAAGGGACATTCAGTACTTC. Amino acid sequence: CASSLTAGRDIQYF.

As concerns this clonotype: Sequence at one end of the junction differs from germline and may be a read error. The CDR3 is CDSSTRRLAGPDTQYF. The CDR3 DNA follows: TGTGACAGCAGCACCCGGAGGCTAGCGGGCCCAGATACGCAGTATTTT. This chain joins TRBV28 and TRBJ2-3; 8 positions agree with TRBD2. CDR1 MDHEN and CDR2 SYDVKM come from the germline V gene. The CDR3 consists of 16 residues.

This clonotype was detected only a few times. The V and J genes are TRBV20-1 and TRBJ1-1, with TRBD1 identical over 8 bases. Germline trimming cut 4 bases from V and 1 base from J; bases unmatched to any gene: 11. Germline values: CDR1 DFQATT, CDR2 SNEGSKA (reference sequence). The CDR3 loop spans 16 amino acids. The CDR3 DNA reads TGCAGTGCTAATGACAGGGGTCGAACTAGGAACACTGAAGCTTTCTTT. Translated, it gives CSANDRGRTRNTEAFF.

To note about this clonotype: This may be a read error, as it is one base from a much larger clone. This chain joins TRBV28 and TRBJ2-7; 7 nucleotides match TRBD1. The V gene's germline CDR1 is MDHEN and CDR2 SYDVKM. The CDR3 consists of 15 residues. Written as DNA, the CDR3 is TGTGCCAGCAGCTCACTGCGGACAGGCTCTTACGAGGAGTACTTC. Its protein is CASSSLRTGSYEEYF.

As for this clonotype: Germline is not matched at one junction end, which may reflect a read error. The chain employs TRBV12-3 or TRBV12-4 and TRBJ2-6, with a possible D match to TRBD2 (6 bases). The CDR3 contains 17 residues. In DNA form, the CDR3 reads TGTGCCAGCAGTTCTGGGACTCCTGTTTCTGGGGCCAACGTCTTGACTTTC. This codes for CASSSGTPVSGANVLTF.

Comment on this clonotype: It may be a read error: a sequence one base away is much more abundant. V gene TRBV20-1 combines with J gene TRBJ2-1, with 11 positions matching TRBD2. The germline V gene encodes CDR1 DFQATT and CDR2 SNEGSKA (reference sequence). V lost 8 bases to trimming and J lost 5 bases; unmatched junction nucleotides: 8. The CDR3 is made up of 14 amino acids. DNA for the CDR3: TGCAGTTCTTTACTAGCGGGAGCGGACAATGAGCAGTTCTTC. Amino acids: CSSLLAGADNEQFF.